The entry below describes one T cell receptor (beta chain). The sample comes from a study of blood T cell repertoires in COVID-19. At the level of the study: PBMCs, B-cell-depleted T cells, or T cells provided the cDNA or gDNA that made up the material.

Measured with immunoSEQ multiplex PCR; TCRdb has only the in-frame clones, and not every one. Of some 260,000 clones in the sample, approximately 88% were seen once. The CDR3 has 15 residues. Germline CDR1 and CDR2: SGHTA and FQGNSA. Trimming removed 5 bases from V and 4 bases from J; junction bases left unmatched: 7. The receptor's source is a woman between 65 and 79 years old with COVID-19, enrolled during active disease. Sample: peripheral blood. The J gene is TRBJ2-2, the V gene TRBV7-2; 7 nucleotides align to TRBD2. The CDR3 nucleotides are TGTGCCAGCAGCGCGAGGACTAGAAGCACCGGGGAGCTGTTTTTT. This translates into CASSARTRSTGELFF.